Each of the 32 T cell receptor beta chains below was sequenced from the same sample in a study of radiation and T cells in renal cell carcinoma. TCRdb's copy holds only in-frame clones and misses some; the assay was immunoSEQ multiplex PCR. This table has around 15,000 clones, 55% to 75% appearing once. Described treatment: treatment-naive control, cytoreductive nephrectomy. The sample in question was tumor tissue, obtained from a patient whose treatment was nephrectomy without radiotherapy. Receptors originate from a man aged 40-49 years with renal cell carcinoma.

The rearrangement links TRBV7-6 to TRBJ1-6; D remains unclear. Germline-derived CDR1 and CDR2 are SGHVS and FNYEAQ. CDR3 length equals 15 residues. Trimming shortened V by 1 base and J by 7 bases, and 11 bases separated the two germline ends. CDR3 sequence: CASSLGPGGNSPLHF. The CDR3 coding sequence is TGTGCCAGCAGCTTAGGTCCAGGAGGGAATTCACCCCTCCACTTT.

The rearrangement links TRBV12-5 to TRBJ2-3; no clear D gene. The CDR3 consists of 16 residues. Germline V gives CDR1 LGHNT, CDR2 FRNRAP. With 3 bases removed from V and 0 bases from J, the gap between germline ends came to 13 bases. In DNA form, the CDR3 reads TGTGCTAGTGGTTTAGACACCCTGGGTAGCACAGATACGCAGTATTTT. This gives the protein CASGLDTLGSTDTQYF.

Worth noting for this clone: Being one base from a much bigger clone, this may be a read error. V gene TRBV9 combines with J gene TRBJ2-1; perhaps TRBD1 as D (6 bases). The CDR3 covers 14 residues. The V end was cut by 1 base, the J end by 4 bases, with 9 bases between. CDR1 is SGDLS, CDR2 YYNGEE, per germline. In DNA, the CDR3 is TGTGCCAGCAGCGTATCACAGGGTTACAATGAGCAGTTCTTC. Translating it yields CASSVSQGYNEQFF.

The V and J genes are TRBV6-5 and TRBJ1-2, with a tentative D call TRBD1 (5 bases). Trimming took 7 bases from V and 7 from J, leaving 19 bases between them. Per germline, CDR1 MNHEY and CDR2 SVGAGI. The CDR3 sequence is 14 residues long. CDR3 amino acids: CASTKSGGTGGYTF. CDR3 nucleotide sequence: TGTGCCAGCACAAAGAGTGGAGGGACTGGTGGCTACACCTTC.

The rearrangement links TRBV5-1 to TRBJ2-1; 8 bases fit TRBD2. Germline CDR1 SGHRS, CDR2 YFSETQ. This CDR3 contains 14 residues. V dropped 4 bases and J dropped 4; count of bases not matched to a gene: 4. The CDR3 loop reads CASSAGGGYNEQFF. Written as DNA, the CDR3 is TGCGCCAGCAGCGCTGGCGGGGGGTACAATGAGCAGTTCTTC.

This clone was seen a handful of times. This chain uses TRBV25-1 with TRBJ1-6; D is unresolved. This CDR3 has 16 residues. V dropped 4 bases and J dropped 7 bases, with 17 bases sitting between them. CDR1 is MGHDK and CDR2 is SYGVNS in the germline V gene. CDR3 sequence reads: CASSGRVGGMNSPLHF. The CDR3, as DNA: TGTGCCAGCAGTGGTAGGGTAGGCGGGATGAATTCACCCCTCCACTTT.

By share, this clone ranks as medium-sized. V gene TRBV20-1 combines with J gene TRBJ1-1; D gene ambiguous. The CDR3 contains 8 residues. Germline CDR1 and CDR2: DFQATT and SNEGSKA (reference sequence). The V end was cut by 6 bases, the J end by 8 bases, with 4 bases between. CDR3 region: CSALEAFF. The CDR3, as DNA: TGCAGTGCCTTAGAAGCTTTCTTT.

The chain is built from TRBV6-1 and TRBJ2-3; D not certain. Trimming took 5 bases from V and 1 from J, leaving 7 bases between them. Germline V gene sequence: CDR1 MNHNS, CDR2 SASEGT. The length of the CDR3 is 13 residues. As DNA, the CDR3 is TGTGCCAGCAGTAGCGCTGGCACAGATACGCAGTATTTT. As protein: CASSSAGTDTQYF.

This chain links TRBV7-9 with TRBJ1-2; no clear D gene. Trimming shortened V by 5 bases and J by 5 bases, and 9 bases separated the two germline ends. The length of the CDR3 is 12 residues. The V gene's germline CDR1 is SEHNR and CDR2 FQNEAQ (reference sequence). DNA of the CDR3: TGTGCCAGCAGCCCCGGGTCATATGGCTACACCTTC. Protein: CASSPGSYGYTF.

This clone was seen only a few times. The chain joins TRBV6-5 to TRBJ1-5, with D unclear. The CDR3 consists of 15 residues. Germline V gives CDR1 MNHEY, CDR2 SVGAGI. The ends were cut back, 0 bases at V and 5 bases at J, with 11 bases in the middle. The chain's CDR3 is CASSYSSGTDQPQHF. Written as DNA, the CDR3 is TGTGCCAGCAGTTACTCGAGTGGTACCGATCAGCCCCAGCATTTT.

The chain carries TRBV4-2 and TRBJ2-1; 8 bases fit TRBD2. V dropped 5 bases and J dropped 0; count of bases not matched to a gene: 9. Germline assignment: CDR1 LGHNA and CDR2 YNFKEQ. This CDR3 has 17 amino acids. The CDR3 nucleotides read TGTGCCAGCAGCTTGGGCGGGGGGATAAGCTCCTACAATGAGCAGTTCTTC. This gives the protein CASSLGGGISSYNEQFF.

J is TRBJ2-5 and V is TRBV6-6; D call uncertain. CDR1 and CDR2 from the germline V gene are MNHNY and SVGAGI (reference sequence). This CDR3 contains 13 residues. Trimming stripped 1 base from V and 2 bases from J, with 5 bases between. CDR3 loop: CASSYWGQETQYF. DNA for the CDR3: TGTGCCAGCAGTTACTGGGGACAAGAGACCCAGTACTTC.

This clone was found a few times. J is TRBJ1-1 and V is TRBV11-3; tentative D call: TRBD1 (6 bases). Deletions cut 5 bases from V and 0 bases from J, with 10 bases between. This CDR3 is built from 14 residues. Looked up from germline, CDR1 is SGHNT and CDR2 is YENEEA. For the CDR3, the DNA is TGTGCCAGCAGCGTAGGGGGGCTGAACACTGAAGCTTTCTTT. As protein: CASSVGGLNTEAFF.

This clone was picked up a small number of times. This chain connects TRBV10-2 to TRBJ2-7; D tentatively reads TRBD1 or TRBD2 (5 bases each). This CDR3 contains 14 residues. Trimming removed 0 bases at V and 3 bases at J, with 9 bases between. Per the germline V gene, CDR1 is WSHSY and CDR2 is SAAADI. This CDR3 is CASSESGRIYEQYF. The DNA for the CDR3 is TGCGCCAGCAGTGAGTCGGGACGGATCTACGAGCAGTACTTC.

The J gene is TRBJ1-1, the V gene TRBV6-5; D gene ambiguous. V lost 0 bases, J lost 11 bases, and 13 bases lay in between. The CDR3 sequence is 13 residues long. Germline V lookup: CDR1 MNHEY, CDR2 SVGAGI. CDR3 in DNA: TGTGCCAGCAGTTACTCTGTGGTCGCCGGGGCTTTCTTT. Protein sequence: CASSYSVVAGAFF.

The sample holds a few counts of this clone. The chain combines TRBV27 with TRBJ1-1; TRBD1 is a possible D gene (5 bases). This CDR3 has 15 residues. CDR1 and CDR2 from the germline V gene are MNHEY and SMNVEV (reference sequence). V was trimmed by 2 bases and J by 2 bases, leaving 12 bases between them. This chain's CDR3 is CASSLGGFGNTEAFF. Written as DNA, the CDR3 is TGTGCCAGCAGTTTAGGGGGGTTTGGAAACACTGAAGCTTTCTTT.

V and J are TRBV6-6 and TRBJ2-3, with D unclear. CDR3 length: 15 residues. Germline CDR1 is MNHNY and CDR2 is SVGAGI (reference sequence). V lost 6 bases, J lost 0 bases, and 13 bases lay in between. As DNA, the CDR3 is TGTGCCAGCAGCCCGACTTCTTCTAGCACAGATACGCAGTATTTT. This encodes CASSPTSSSTDTQYF.

This rearrangement joins TRBV6-5 to TRBJ1-2; perhaps TRBD1 as D (6 bases). The V end was cut by 2 bases, the J end by 8 bases, with 18 bases between. Per the germline V gene, CDR1 is MNHEY and CDR2 is SVGAGI. This CDR3 has 15 residues. The CDR3 sequence is CASSYGGPDIGGYTF. CDR3 nucleotide sequence: TGTGCCAGCAGTTACGGGGGGCCCGACATAGGGGGCTACACCTTC.

The chain links TRBV29-1 to TRBJ1-1; D remains unclear. V was pared by 6 bases and J by 1 base, with 3 bases between. The V gene's germline CDR1 is SQVTM and CDR2 ANQGSEA. The CDR3 is made up of 10 amino acids. In DNA form, the CDR3 reads TGCAGCGTGGGGAACACTGAAGCTTTCTTT. As protein: CSVGNTEAFF.

This chain joins TRBV5-4 and TRBJ1-2; possibly TRBD1 for D (6 bases). Germline CDR1 and CDR2: SGHNT and YYREEE (reference sequence). The CDR3 contains 17 residues. V lost 4 bases and J 3 bases, leaving 22 bases between the germline ends. The CDR3 here is CASSPPQFGGGDYGYTF. The CDR3 DNA sequence: TGTGCCAGCAGCCCCCCTCAATTCGGGGGCGGGGACTATGGCTACACCTTC.

V is TRBV4-2 and J is TRBJ2-4; perhaps TRBD2 as D (5 bases). Trimming pared 4 bases from V and 2 bases from J, leaving 9 bases between. Germline V gene sequence: CDR1 LGHNA, CDR2 YNFKEQ. The CDR3 has 14 amino acids. CDR3 sequence (DNA): TGTGCCAGCAGCCTCCGGGGATCCAAAAACATTCAGTACTTC. This gives the protein CASSLRGSKNIQYF.

V and J are TRBV5-6 and TRBJ2-4; 13 nucleotides line up with TRBD2. The CDR3 loop spans 16 amino acids. Losses at the gene ends were 3 bases for V and 7 bases for J; bases not matched to a gene: 7. Germline V gene lookup returns CDR1 SGHDT and CDR2 YYEEEE. CDR3 DNA: TGTGCCAGCAGCTGGACTAGCGGGGGCGTTGGGAACATTCAGTACTTC. As protein: CASSWTSGGVGNIQYF.

The genes are TRBV9 and TRBJ1-4; unclear D gene. Germline CDR1 reads SGDLS; CDR2 reads YYNGEE. V shed 4 bases and J shed 8 bases, with 18 bases lying between them. This CDR3 comprises 15 residues. CDR3 DNA sequence: TGTGCCAGCAGCACCCTTACCCAAGCGGGAGAAAAACTGTTTTTT. It is translated as CASSTLTQAGEKLFF.

The rearrangement joins TRBV6-6 to TRBJ2-1; D is possibly TRBD2 (7 bases). Trimming cost V 2 bases and J 5 bases, with 10 bases left between them. Germline assignment: CDR1 MNHNY and CDR2 SVGAGI (reference sequence). The CDR3 sequence is 14 residues long. The chain's CDR3 is CASSYRGGDNEQFF. The CDR3 DNA reads as TGTGCCAGCAGTTACCGAGGGGGGGACAATGAGCAGTTCTTC.

This chain links TRBV14 with TRBJ2-3, with D hard to call. V shed 1 base and J shed 5 bases, with 13 bases lying between them. The germline V gene has CDR1 SGHDN and CDR2 FVKESK. CDR3 length equals 15 residues. The chain's CDR3 is CASSQASLHGDTQYF. Written as DNA, the CDR3 is TGTGCCAGCAGCCAAGCCTCTTTACATGGAGATACGCAGTATTTT.

This clone occurred once. The chain is built from TRBV19 and TRBJ2-7; D might be TRBD1 (6 bases). Trimming removed 3 bases from V and 3 bases from J, with 12 bases in between. CDR1 is LNHDA and CDR2 is SQIVND in the germline V gene (reference sequence). This CDR3 has 14 amino acids. The CDR3 DNA sequence: TGTGCCAGTAGTATGGGACACGGGCTCTACGAGCAGTACTTC. Translated, it gives CASSMGHGLYEQYF. The full variable domain, its missing parts supplied by reference TRBV19 and TRBJ2-7, is DGGITQSPKYLFRKEGQNVTLSCEQNLNHDAMYWYRQDPGQGLRLIYYSQIVNDFQKGDIAEGYSVSREKKESFPLTVTSAQKNPTAFYLCASSMGHGLYEQYFGPGTRLTVT.

This chain uses TRBV6-5 with TRBJ1-3, with a weak D call TRBD1 (6 bases). This CDR3 comprises 14 residues. Trimming left V 2 bases short and J 3 bases short, with 8 bases between. Germline-derived CDR1 and CDR2 are MNHEY and SVGAGI. The CDR3 region has the DNA TGTGCCAGCAGTTACGGGGGCGGTGGAAACACCATATATTTT. Amino acids: CASSYGGGGNTIYF.

This rearrangement joins TRBV27 to TRBJ1-1; the D gene is possibly TRBD1 (6 bases). The V gene lost 5 bases and the J gene lost 0 bases, with 13 bases spanning the gap. The CDR3 runs 15 residues. CDR1 MNHEY and CDR2 SMNVEV come from the germline V gene (reference sequence). The CDR3 sequence: CASSPGQPLNTEAFF. The CDR3 DNA is TGTGCCAGCAGTCCCGGACAGCCATTGAACACTGAAGCTTTCTTT.

The chain links TRBV19 to TRBJ2-7, with a weak D call TRBD1 (6 bases). The CDR3 sequence is 14 residues long. Between the trimmed V and J ends, which lost 5 bases and 3 bases, there was a span of 14 bases. Per the germline V gene, CDR1 is LNHDA and CDR2 is SQIVND (reference sequence). The DNA for the CDR3 is TGTGCCAGTAGTGTGGACAGTGGCCGCTACGAGCAGTACTTC. Residues: CASSVDSGRYEQYF.

This chain joins TRBV7-8 and TRBJ1-2; 8 bases agree with TRBD1. CDR1 is SGHVS, CDR2 FQNEAQ, per germline. The CDR3 runs 17 residues. With V trimmed by 4 bases and J by 0 bases, 10 bases remained unmatched. The CDR3 sequence is CASSSLTGATTNYGYTF. The CDR3 coding sequence is TGTGCCAGCAGCTCCCTGACAGGGGCAACAACTAACTATGGCTACACCTTC.

The chain uses TRBV10-3 and TRBJ1-1; D gene ambiguous. Per the germline V gene, CDR1 is ENHRY and CDR2 is SYGVKD. The CDR3 has 13 residues. Trimming cost V 6 bases and J 0 bases, with 8 bases left between them. Written as DNA, the CDR3 is TGTGCCATCAGCCCCGCCCTGAACACTGAAGCTTTCTTT. Translated, it gives CAISPALNTEAFF.

This clone was detected many times. This chain joins TRBV27 and TRBJ1-5; a weak D match, TRBD1 (5 bases). Trimming removed 5 bases at V and 1 base at J, with 9 bases between. CDR3 size: 14 residues. Germline V lookup: CDR1 MNHEY, CDR2 SMNVEV (reference sequence). CDR3 protein: CASSTQGSNQPQHF. The CDR3, as DNA: TGTGCCAGCAGTACCCAGGGAAGCAATCAGCCCCAGCATTTT.